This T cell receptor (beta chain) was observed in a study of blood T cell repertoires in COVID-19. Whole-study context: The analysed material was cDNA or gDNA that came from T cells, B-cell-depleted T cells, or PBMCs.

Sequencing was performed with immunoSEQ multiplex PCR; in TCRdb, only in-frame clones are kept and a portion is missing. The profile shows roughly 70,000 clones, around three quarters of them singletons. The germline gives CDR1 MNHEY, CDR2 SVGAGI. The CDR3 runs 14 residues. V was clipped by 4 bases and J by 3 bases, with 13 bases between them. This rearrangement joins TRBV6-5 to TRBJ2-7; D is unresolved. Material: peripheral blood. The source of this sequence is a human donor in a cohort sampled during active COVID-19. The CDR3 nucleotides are TGTGCCAGCAGTTCCACTTCAGGAAACTACGAGCAGTACTTC. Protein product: CASSSTSGNYEQYF.